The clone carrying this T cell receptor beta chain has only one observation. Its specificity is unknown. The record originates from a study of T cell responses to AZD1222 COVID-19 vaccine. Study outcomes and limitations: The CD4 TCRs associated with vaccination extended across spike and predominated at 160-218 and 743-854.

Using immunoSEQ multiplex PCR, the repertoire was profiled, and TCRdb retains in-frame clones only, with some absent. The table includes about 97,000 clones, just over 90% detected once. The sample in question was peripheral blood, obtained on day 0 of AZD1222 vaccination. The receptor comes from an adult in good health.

Here the CDR3 DNA reads TGTGCCAGCAGCTTAGAGTTTTATTCAACTGAAGCTTTCTTT. Encoded protein: CASSLEFYSTEAFF. V gene TRBV11-1 combines with J gene TRBJ1-1; D not certain. The CDR3 runs 14 residues. The germline V gene encodes CDR1 SGHAT and CDR2 FQDESV (reference sequence). V was clipped by 1 base and J by 5 bases, with 11 bases between them. The variable domain in full, completed from reference TRBV11-1 and TRBJ1-1, reads EAEVAQSPRYKITEKSQAVAFWCDPISGHATLYWYRQILGQGPELLVQFQDESVVDDSQLPKDRFSAERLKGVDSTLKIQPAELGDSAMYLCASSLEFYSTEAFFGQGTRLTVV.